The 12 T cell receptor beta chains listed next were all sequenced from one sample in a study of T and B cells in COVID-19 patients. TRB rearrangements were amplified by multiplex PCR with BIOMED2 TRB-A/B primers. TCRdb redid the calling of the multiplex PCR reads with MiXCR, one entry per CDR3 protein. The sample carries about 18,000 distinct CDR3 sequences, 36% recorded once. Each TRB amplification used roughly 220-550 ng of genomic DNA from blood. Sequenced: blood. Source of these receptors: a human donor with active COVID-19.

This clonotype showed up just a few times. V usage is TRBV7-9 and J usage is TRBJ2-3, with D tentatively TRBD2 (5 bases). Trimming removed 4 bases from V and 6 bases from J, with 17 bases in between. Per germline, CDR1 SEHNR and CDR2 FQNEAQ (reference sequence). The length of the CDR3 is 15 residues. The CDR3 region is CASSSEEDPTDTQYF. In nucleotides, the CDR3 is TGTGCCAGCAGCTCAGAGGAGGACCCTACGGATACGCAGTATTTT.

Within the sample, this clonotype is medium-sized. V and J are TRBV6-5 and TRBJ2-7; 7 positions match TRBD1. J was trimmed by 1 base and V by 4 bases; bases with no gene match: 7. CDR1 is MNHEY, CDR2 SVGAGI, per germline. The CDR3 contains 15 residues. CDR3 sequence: CASSLFRTGSYEQYF. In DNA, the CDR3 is TGTGCCAGCAGTTTATTCCGGACAGGTTCCTACGAGCAGTACTTC.

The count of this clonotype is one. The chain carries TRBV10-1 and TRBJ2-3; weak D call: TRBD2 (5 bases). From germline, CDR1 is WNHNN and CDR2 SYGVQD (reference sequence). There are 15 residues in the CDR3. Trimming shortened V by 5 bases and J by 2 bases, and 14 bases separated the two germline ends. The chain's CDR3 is CASSPRGIVTDTQYF. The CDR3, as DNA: TGCGCCAGCAGTCCCCGGGGAATAGTCACAGATACGCAGTATTTT.

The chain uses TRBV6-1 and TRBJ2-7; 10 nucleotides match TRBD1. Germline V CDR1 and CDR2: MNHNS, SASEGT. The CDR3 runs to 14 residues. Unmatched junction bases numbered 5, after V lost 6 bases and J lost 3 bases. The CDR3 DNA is TGTGCCAGCAGCCGGACAGGGGGGATCTACGAGCAGTACTTC. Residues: CASSRTGGIYEQYF.

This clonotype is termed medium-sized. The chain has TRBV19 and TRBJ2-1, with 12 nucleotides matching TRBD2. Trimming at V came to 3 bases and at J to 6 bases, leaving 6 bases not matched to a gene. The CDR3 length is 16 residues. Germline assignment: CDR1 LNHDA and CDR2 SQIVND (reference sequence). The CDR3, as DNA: TGTGCCAGTAGTATGCCTCTAGCGGGGGGGTTCAATGAGCAGTTCTTC. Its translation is CASSMPLAGGFNEQFF.

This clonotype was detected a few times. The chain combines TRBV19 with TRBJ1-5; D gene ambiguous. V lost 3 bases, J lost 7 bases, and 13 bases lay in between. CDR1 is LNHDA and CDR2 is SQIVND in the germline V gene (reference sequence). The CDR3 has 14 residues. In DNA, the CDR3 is TGTGCCAGTAGTATTATGCAGGTCGGACAGCCCCAGCATTTT. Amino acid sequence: CASSIMQVGQPQHF.

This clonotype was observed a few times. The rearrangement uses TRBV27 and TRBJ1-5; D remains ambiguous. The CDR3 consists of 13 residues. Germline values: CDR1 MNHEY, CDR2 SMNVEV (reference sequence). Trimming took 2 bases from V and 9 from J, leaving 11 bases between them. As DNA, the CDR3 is TGTGCCAGCAGTTTAGGCCCCCTGTGGCCCCAGCATTTT. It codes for CASSLGPLWPQHF.

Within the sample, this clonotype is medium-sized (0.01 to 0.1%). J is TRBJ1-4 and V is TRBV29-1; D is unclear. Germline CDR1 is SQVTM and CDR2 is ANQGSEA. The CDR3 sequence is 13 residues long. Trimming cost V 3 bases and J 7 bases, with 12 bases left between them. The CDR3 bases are TGCAGCGTTGATTGGCAAAGTGGTGAAAAACTGTTTTTT. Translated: CSVDWQSGEKLFF.

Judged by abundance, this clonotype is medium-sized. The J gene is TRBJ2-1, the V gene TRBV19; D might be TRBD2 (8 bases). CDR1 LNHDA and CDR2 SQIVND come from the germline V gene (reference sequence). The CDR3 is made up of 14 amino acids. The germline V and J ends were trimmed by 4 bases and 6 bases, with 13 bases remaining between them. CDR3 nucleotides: TGTGCCAGTAGTAGGGACAGCGGGGGCAATGAGCAGTTCTTC. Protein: CASSRDSGGNEQFF.

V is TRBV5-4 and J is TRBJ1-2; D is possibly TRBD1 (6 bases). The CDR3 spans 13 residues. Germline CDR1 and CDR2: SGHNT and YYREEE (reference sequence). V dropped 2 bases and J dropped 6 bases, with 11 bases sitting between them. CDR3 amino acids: CASSFRGQDGYTF. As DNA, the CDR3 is TGTGCCAGCAGCTTTCGGGGGCAGGATGGCTACACCTTC.

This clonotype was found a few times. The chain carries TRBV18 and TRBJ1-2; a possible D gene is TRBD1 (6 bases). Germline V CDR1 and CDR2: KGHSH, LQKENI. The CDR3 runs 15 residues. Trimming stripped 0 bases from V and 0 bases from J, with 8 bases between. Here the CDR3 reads CASSPPGQSNYGYTF. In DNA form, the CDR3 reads TGTGCCAGCTCACCACCTGGACAGTCTAACTATGGCTACACCTTC. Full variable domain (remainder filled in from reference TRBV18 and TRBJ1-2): NAGVMQNPRHLVRRRGQEARLRCSPMKGHSHVYWYRQLPEEGLKFMVYLQKENIIDESGMPKERFSAEFPKEGPSILRIQQVVRGDSAAYFCASSPPGQSNYGYTFGSGTRLTVV.

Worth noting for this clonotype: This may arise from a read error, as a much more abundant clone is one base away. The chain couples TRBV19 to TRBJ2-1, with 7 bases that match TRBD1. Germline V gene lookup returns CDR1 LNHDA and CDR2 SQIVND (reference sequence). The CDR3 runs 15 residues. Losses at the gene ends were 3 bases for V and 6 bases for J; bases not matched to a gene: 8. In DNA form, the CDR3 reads TGTGCCAGTAGTATCCAGGACAGGAATGGCAATGAGCAGTTCTTC. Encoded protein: CASSIQDRNGNEQFF. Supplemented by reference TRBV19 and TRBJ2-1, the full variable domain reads DGGITQSPKYLFRKEGQNVTLSCEQNLNHDAMYWYRQDPGQGLRLIYYSQIVNDFQKGDIAEGYSVSREKKESFPLTVTSAQKNPTAFYLCASSIQDRNGNEQFFGPGTRLTVL.